These 3 T cell receptor beta chains share one sample of origin, sequenced in a study of naive and memory T cell subsets. Study outcomes and limitations: A few larger clonotypes appeared in naive repertoires, especially CD8, possibly memory cells re-expressing CD45RA.

No antigen has been identified for these receptors. Both TRBC1 and TRBC2 were covered by a beta constant-region primer of two equimolar oligonucleotides. Four rounds of PCR amplified the ligated cDNA using nested alpha and beta constant-region primers plus SP2. TCRdb itself ran the UMI-ligation and nested PCR reads through MiXCR, one entry per CDR3 protein. The sample lists under 150,000 distinct CDR3 sequences, 15% to 25% occurring once. The sequencing sample was made of naive CD8+ T cells from blood. The receptors were gathered from a human donor in good health.

This clonotype was observed a handful of times. V gene TRBV11-2 combines with J gene TRBJ2-1; 12 bases align to TRBD2. This CDR3 has 19 amino acids. V shed 0 bases and J 3 bases; nucleotides not matched to a gene: 9. Per the germline V gene, CDR1 is SGHAT and CDR2 is FQNNGV. The CDR3, as DNA: TGTGCCAGCAGCTTAGAGTCCCCCCCACTAGCGGGAGGCTACAATGAGCAGTTCTTC. Translated: CASSLESPPLAGGYNEQFF.

The genes are TRBV7-9 and TRBJ2-7, with D hard to call. The CDR3 spans 12 residues. The germline V gene has CDR1 SEHNR and CDR2 FQNEAQ (reference sequence). Trimming stripped 1 base from V and 2 bases from J, with 3 bases between. The CDR3 here is CASSLEAYEQYF. The DNA of the CDR3 is TGTGCCAGCAGCTTAGAGGCCTACGAGCAGTACTTC.

The J gene is TRBJ1-1, the V gene TRBV5-1, with 8 bases matching TRBD1. This CDR3 is 14 amino acids long. Looked up from germline, CDR1 is SGHRS and CDR2 is YFSETQ. Trimming at V came to 1 base and at J to 6 bases, leaving 5 bases not matched to a gene. CDR3 DNA sequence: TGCGCCAGCAGCTTGCGGACAGGGATCGCTGAAGCTTTCTTT. Translation gives CASSLRTGIAEAFF.